The 21 T cell receptor beta chains below all came from one sample that was sequenced in a study of blood T cell repertoires in COVID-19. TCRdb's copy holds only in-frame clones and misses some; the assay was immunoSEQ multiplex PCR. In the table there are fewer than 300,000 clones, about 87% of which are singletons. The source material was peripheral blood. All receptors come from a human donor in a cohort sampled during active COVID-19.

V is TRBV3-1 (or the pseudogene TRBV3-2) and J is TRBJ2-3; 7 bases align to TRBD1. The V and J ends lost 7 bases and 3 bases, in that order; junction bases with no gene match: 10. From germline, CDR1 is LGHDT and CDR2 YNNKEL (reference sequence). This CDR3 is 15 amino acids long. The CDR3 here is CASTAGGMSTDTQYF. CDR3 nucleotides: TGTGCCAGCACAGCAGGGGGTATGTCGACAGATACGCAGTATTTT.

This chain links TRBV5-1 with TRBJ1-1; possible D gene TRBD1, 6 bases. The CDR3 is 14 residues long. Germline V lookup: CDR1 SGHRS, CDR2 YFSETQ. V shed 6 bases and J shed 4 bases, with 16 bases lying between them. The chain's CDR3 is CASTPDSSRTEAFF. CDR3 DNA: TGCGCCAGCACACCGGACAGTTCACGCACTGAAGCTTTCTTT.

This chain links TRBV5-5 with TRBJ2-7; the D gene could be TRBD1 or TRBD2 (5 bases each). Trimming took off 7 bases at V and 4 bases at J, with 15 bases between the two ends. Germline V gives CDR1 SGHKS, CDR2 YYEKEE (reference sequence). The CDR3 totals 13 residues. The CDR3 sequence: CASGLGRGYEQYF. The CDR3 DNA sequence: TGTGCCAGCGGCCTGGGGCGCGGGTACGAGCAGTACTTC. The full variable domain, with the rest looked up from reference TRBV5-5 and TRBJ2-7, is DAGVTQSPTHLIKTRGQQVTLRCSPISGHKSVSWYQQVLGQGPQFIFQYYEKEERGRGNFPDRFSARQFPNYSSELNVNALLLGDSALYLCASGLGRGYEQYFGPGTRLTVT.

The chain links TRBV5-1 to TRBJ1-3; TRBD1 agrees at 7 bases. V trimming: 2 bases; J trimming: 1 base; junction bases outside the gene matches: 6. Germline CDR1 SGHRS, CDR2 YFSETQ. This CDR3 has 16 amino acids. The CDR3 DNA sequence: TGCGCCAGCAGCTTTATGAACAGGGGATCTGGAAACACCATATATTTT. Protein: CASSFMNRGSGNTIYF.

The gene calls are TRBV7-9 and TRBJ1-2; unclear D gene. CDR3 length equals 13 residues. Trimming removed 5 bases from V and 4 bases from J, with 11 bases in between. CDR1 and CDR2 from the germline V gene are SEHNR and FQNEAQ (reference sequence). CDR3 sequence: CASSHGEGYGYTF. CDR3 bases: TGTGCCAGCAGCCACGGAGAGGGCTATGGCTACACCTTC.

The chain carries TRBV19 and TRBJ1-2; D might be TRBD1 (6 bases). Per germline, CDR1 LNHDA and CDR2 SQIVND (reference sequence). The CDR3 consists of 13 residues. Between the trimmed V and J ends, which lost 6 bases and 3 bases, there was a span of 11 bases. CDR3 DNA sequence: TGTGCCAGTAGCAAACAGGGCTACTATGGCTACACCTTC. Residues: CASSKQGYYGYTF.

This clone appeared once. The CDR3 reads CASKSGGMYEQYF. The CDR3 bases are TGTGCCAGCAAGTCAGGGGGCATGTACGAGCAGTACTTC. The genes are TRBV6-5 and TRBJ2-7; 8 bases match TRBD1. The germline V gene encodes CDR1 MNHEY and CDR2 SVGAGI. V trimming: 7 bases; J trimming: 4 bases; junction bases outside the gene matches: 6. The CDR3 is 13 residues long.

This clone was seen a single time. The V gene is TRBV7-2, the J gene TRBJ2-7, with TRBD1 identical over 10 bases. The V segment lost 5 bases and the J segment 6 bases; nucleotides outside the gene matches: 7. Germline CDR1 is SGHTA and CDR2 is FQGNSA. This CDR3 has 14 residues. CDR3 loop: CASSPSGTGAEQYF. In nucleotides, the CDR3 is TGTGCCAGCAGCCCCTCCGGGACAGGGGCCGAGCAGTACTTC.

This clone was found once. V usage is TRBV27 and J usage is TRBJ2-7; the D gene is possibly TRBD1 (6 bases). CDR1 is MNHEY and CDR2 is SMNVEV in the germline V gene (reference sequence). V was cut by 6 bases and J by 5 bases, with 20 bases left in between. The CDR3 has 15 amino acids. CDR3 amino acids: CASRIQFDRSNEQYF. CDR3 DNA: TGTGCCAGCAGAATCCAATTCGACAGGAGTAACGAGCAGTACTTC.

The chain carries TRBV5-5 and TRBJ2-7; 7 nucleotides agree with TRBD2. CDR3 length equals 15 residues. V lost 5 bases, J lost 1 base, and 9 bases stayed unmatched. Germline V gene lookup returns CDR1 SGHKS and CDR2 YYEKEE (reference sequence). CDR3 sequence (DNA): TGTGCCAGCAGAGATCCCGGGAGGACGTCCTACGAGCAGTACTTC. It yields the protein CASRDPGRTSYEQYF.

The rearrangement joins TRBV27 to TRBJ2-1, with TRBD2 matching 9 bases. This CDR3 contains 15 residues. V trimming: 5 bases; J trimming: 3 bases; junction bases outside the gene matches: 5. The germline V gene encodes CDR1 MNHEY and CDR2 SMNVEV (reference sequence). CDR3 coding DNA: TGTGCCAGCAGTCCCGGACTAGCGCACTACAATGAGCAGTTCTTC. It translates to CASSPGLAHYNEQFF.

The rearrangement uses TRBV29-1 and TRBJ1-1; possible D gene TRBD1, 5 bases. CDR1 SQVTM and CDR2 ANQGSEA come from the germline V gene. The V and J ends lost 6 bases and 1 base respectively, with 12 bases between them. The length of the CDR3 is 13 residues. CDR3 DNA: TGCAGCGTCCTTACGGGGGGGAACACTGAAGCTTTCTTT. Its protein is CSVLTGGNTEAFF.

The rearrangement joins TRBV18 to TRBJ2-1; 11 positions agree with TRBD2. V was clipped by 3 bases and J by 5 bases; unmatched bases: 6. The germline V gene has CDR1 KGHSH and CDR2 LQKENI. CDR3 length equals 16 residues. CDR3 nucleotide sequence: TGTGCCAGCTCACCGCCTTTAGCGGGAGGGGACAATGAGCAGTTCTTC. Translation: CASSPPLAGGDNEQFF.

This chain uses TRBV7-9 with TRBJ2-2; perhaps TRBD2 as D (6 bases). V lost 6 bases and J lost 0, with 8 bases in between. Per germline, CDR1 SEHNR and CDR2 FQNEAQ (reference sequence). There are 14 residues in the CDR3. The CDR3 coding sequence is TGTGCCAGCAGTGGAGGGACGAACACCGGGGAGCTGTTTTTT. As protein: CASSGGTNTGELFF.

The chain combines TRBV7-8 with TRBJ1-1; 9 nucleotides agree with TRBD1. Germline V gene lookup returns CDR1 SGHVS and CDR2 FQNEAQ. The CDR3 loop spans 15 amino acids. V gave up 4 bases and J gave up 4 bases; unmatched junction bases: 7. The CDR3 protein is CASSSTQGAVTEAFF. CDR3 bases: TGTGCCAGCAGCTCCACACAGGGGGCAGTCACTGAAGCTTTCTTT. Drawing the rest from reference TRBV7-8 and TRBJ1-1, the complete variable domain is GAGVSQSPRYKVAKRGQDVALRCDPISGHVSLFWYQQALGQGPEFLTYFQNEAQLDKSGLPSDRFFAERPEGSVSTLKIQRTQQEDSAVYLCASSSTQGAVTEAFFGQGTRLTVV.

This sequence joins TRBV6-5 and TRBJ2-5; TRBD1 aligns across 7 bases. Germline loops: CDR1 MNHEY, CDR2 SVGAGI. The CDR3 is 15 amino acids. V lost 4 bases and J lost 2; bases outside the gene matches: 7. Written as DNA, the CDR3 is TGTGCCAGCAGTTTCGGTGGACAGGAGCAAGAGACCCAGTACTTC. This translates into CASSFGGQEQETQYF.

The chain carries TRBV6-1 and TRBJ2-5, with D uncertain. CDR3 size: 14 residues. Germline V CDR1 and CDR2: MNHNS, SASEGT. Deletions cut 1 base from V and 1 base from J, with 7 bases between. The CDR3: CASSEGLLQETQYF. Here the CDR3 DNA reads TGTGCCAGCAGTGAAGGTCTACTCCAAGAGACCCAGTACTTC.

The chain has TRBV5-4 and TRBJ2-7, with 11 bases aligning to TRBD1. The CDR3 length is 15 residues. Germline values: CDR1 SGHNT, CDR2 YYREEE (reference sequence). V shed 4 bases and J 2 bases; nucleotides not matched to a gene: 5. In DNA, the CDR3 is TGTGCCAGCAGCGGAGGGACAGGGGGTGCCTACGAGCAGTACTTC. It yields the protein CASSGGTGGAYEQYF.

The chain is built from TRBV6-1 and TRBJ2-2; D unclear. This CDR3 region has 15 residues. Trimming removed 2 bases at V and 7 bases at J, with 14 bases between. CDR1 and CDR2 (germline): MNHNS, SASEGT. The CDR3 spells CASSELSGPSGELFF. The CDR3 nucleotides read TGTGCCAGCAGTGAACTCTCGGGTCCAAGCGGGGAGCTGTTTTTT.

The genes are TRBV14 and TRBJ2-7; 7 bases are a match to TRBD1. V was clipped by 0 bases and J by 3 bases; unmatched bases: 5. CDR3 length: 15 residues. Germline V gene data show CDR1 as SGHDN and CDR2 as FVKESK. The CDR3 coding sequence is TGTGCCAGCAGCCAAGATCCAGGGGGAGACTACGAGCAGTACTTC. It yields the protein CASSQDPGGDYEQYF.

This sequence joins TRBV5-5 and TRBJ1-1, with TRBD1 identical over 7 bases. The CDR3 is made up of 13 amino acids. In germline, CDR1 is SGHKS, CDR2 YYEKEE (reference sequence). The junction had 11 bases not matched to a gene; V was cut back by 3 bases and J by 12 bases. The CDR3 spells CASSYRTTGVSFF. CDR3 nucleotide sequence: TGTGCCAGCAGCTATCGGACCACAGGGGTCTCTTTCTTT.